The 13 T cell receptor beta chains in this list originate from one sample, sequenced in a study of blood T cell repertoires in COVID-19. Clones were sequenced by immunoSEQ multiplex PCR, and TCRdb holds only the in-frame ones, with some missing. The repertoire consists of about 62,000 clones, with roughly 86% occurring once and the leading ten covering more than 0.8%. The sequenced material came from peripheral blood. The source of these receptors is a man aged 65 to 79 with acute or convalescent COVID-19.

The CDR3 bases are TGTGCCAGCAGCTTGAATTCAGGGGGTCGTGAAAAACTGTTTTTT. Translating gives CASSLNSGGREKLFF. V gene TRBV7-9 combines with J gene TRBJ1-4; 7 bases match TRBD1. Trimming at V came to 3 bases and at J to 7 bases, leaving 8 bases not matched to a gene. From germline, CDR1 is SEHNR and CDR2 FQNEAQ (reference sequence). The CDR3 totals 15 residues.

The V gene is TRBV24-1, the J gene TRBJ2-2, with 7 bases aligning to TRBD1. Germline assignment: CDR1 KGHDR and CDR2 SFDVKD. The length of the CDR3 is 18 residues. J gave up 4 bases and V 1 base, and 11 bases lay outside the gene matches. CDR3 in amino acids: CATSDLGGTGAATGELFF. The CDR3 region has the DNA TGTGCCACCAGTGATTTAGGTGGAACAGGGGCGGCCACCGGGGAGCTGTTTTTT.

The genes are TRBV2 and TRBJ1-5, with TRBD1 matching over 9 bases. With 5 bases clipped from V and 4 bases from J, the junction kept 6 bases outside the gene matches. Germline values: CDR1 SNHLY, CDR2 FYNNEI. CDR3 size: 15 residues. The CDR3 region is CASSRDRAGNQPQHF. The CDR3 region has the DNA TGTGCCAGCAGTAGGGACAGGGCGGGGAATCAGCCCCAGCATTTT. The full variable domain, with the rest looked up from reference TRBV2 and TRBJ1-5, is EPEVTQTPSHQVTQMGQEVILRCVPISNHLYFYWYRQILGQKVEFLVSFYNNEISEKSEIFDDQFSVERPDGSNFTLKIRSTKLEDSAMYFCASSRDRAGNQPQHFGDGTRLSIL.

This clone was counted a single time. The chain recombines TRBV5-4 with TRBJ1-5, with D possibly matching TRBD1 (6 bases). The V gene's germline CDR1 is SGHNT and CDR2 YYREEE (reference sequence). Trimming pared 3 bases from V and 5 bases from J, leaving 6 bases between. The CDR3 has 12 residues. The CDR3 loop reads CASSYRDQPQHF. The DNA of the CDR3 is TGTGCCAGCAGCTACAGGGATCAGCCCCAGCATTTT.

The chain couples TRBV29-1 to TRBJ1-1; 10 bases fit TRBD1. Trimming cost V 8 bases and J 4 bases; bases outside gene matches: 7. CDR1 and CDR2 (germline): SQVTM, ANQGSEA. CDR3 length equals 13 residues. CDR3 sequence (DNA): TGCAGCACTAAGACAGGGGGCGGCACTGAAGCTTTCTTT. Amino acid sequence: CSTKTGGGTEAFF.

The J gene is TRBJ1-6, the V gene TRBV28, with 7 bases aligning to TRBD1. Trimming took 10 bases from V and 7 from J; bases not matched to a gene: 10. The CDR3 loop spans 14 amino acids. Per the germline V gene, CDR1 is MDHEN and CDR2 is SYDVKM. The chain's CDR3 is CATKPGQQNSPLHF. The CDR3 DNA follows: TGTGCCACCAAGCCGGGACAGCAGAATTCACCCCTCCACTTT.

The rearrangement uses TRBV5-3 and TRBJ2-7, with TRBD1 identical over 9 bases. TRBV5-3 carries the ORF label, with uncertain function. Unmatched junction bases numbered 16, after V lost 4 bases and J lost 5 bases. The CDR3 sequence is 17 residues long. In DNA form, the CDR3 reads TGTGCCAGAAGCCGGTTCCACTGGGACAGGGTCTTCGACGAGCAGTACTTC. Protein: CARSRFHWDRVFDEQYF.

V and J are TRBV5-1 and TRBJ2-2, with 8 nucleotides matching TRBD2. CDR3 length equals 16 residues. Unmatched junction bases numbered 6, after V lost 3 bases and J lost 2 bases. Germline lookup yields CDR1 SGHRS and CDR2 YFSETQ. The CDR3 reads CASSSAGGANTGELFF. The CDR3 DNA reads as TGCGCCAGCAGCTCCGCGGGAGGAGCAAACACCGGGGAGCTGTTTTTT. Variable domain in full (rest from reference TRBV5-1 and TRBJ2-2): KAGVTQTPRYLIKTRGQQVTLSCSPISGHRSVSWYQQTPGQGLQFLFEYFSETQRNKGNFPGRFSGRQFSNSRSEMNVSTLELGDSALYLCASSSAGGANTGELFFGEGSRLTVL.

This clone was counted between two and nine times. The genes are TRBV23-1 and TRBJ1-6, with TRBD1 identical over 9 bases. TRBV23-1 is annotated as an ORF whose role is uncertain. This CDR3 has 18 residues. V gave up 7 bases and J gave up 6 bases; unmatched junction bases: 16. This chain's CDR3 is CASNRDRENRTLNSPLHF. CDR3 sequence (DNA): TGCGCCAGCAACCGGGACAGGGAAAACAGGACCCTTAATTCACCCCTCCACTTT.

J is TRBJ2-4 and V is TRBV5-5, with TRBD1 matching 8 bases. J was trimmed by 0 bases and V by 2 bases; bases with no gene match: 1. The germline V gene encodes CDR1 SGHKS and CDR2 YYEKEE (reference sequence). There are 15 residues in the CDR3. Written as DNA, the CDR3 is TGTGCCAGCAGCTTTGACAGGGGAGCCAAAAACATTCAGTACTTC. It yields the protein CASSFDRGAKNIQYF.

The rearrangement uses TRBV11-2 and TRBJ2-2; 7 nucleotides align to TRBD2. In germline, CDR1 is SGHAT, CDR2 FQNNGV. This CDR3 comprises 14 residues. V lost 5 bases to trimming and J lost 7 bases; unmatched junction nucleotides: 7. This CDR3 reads CASSPERGDGELFF. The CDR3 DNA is TGTGCCAGCAGCCCAGAACGGGGGGACGGGGAGCTGTTTTTT.

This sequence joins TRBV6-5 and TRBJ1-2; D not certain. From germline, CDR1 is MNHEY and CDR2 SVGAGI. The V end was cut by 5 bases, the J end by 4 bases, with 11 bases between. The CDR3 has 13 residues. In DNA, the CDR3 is TGTGCCAGCAGTACTCGGGAAGGCTATGGCTACACCTTC. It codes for CASSTREGYGYTF.

CDR3 protein: CASSKSSDLLLNSPLHF. CDR3 DNA sequence: TGTGCCAGCAGCAAATCTTCGGACTTACTGCTCAATTCACCCCTCCACTTT. This chain joins TRBV21-1 and TRBJ1-6. TRBV21-1 is given as a pseudogene. The CDR3 has 17 residues.